The T cell receptor beta chain under discussion was sequenced for a study of PD-L1 blockade in urothelial cancer. Study-level background: About 90% of the roughly 30 patients were men whose urothelial cancer was bladder-origin.

Synthetically made TCR analog templates were put into each PCR as spikes. The repertoire was sequenced with immunoSEQ multiplex PCR; TCRdb's copy has only in-frame clones and lacks some. The data contain tens of thousands of clones, around four fifths of them singletons. Time point defined: pretreatment peripheral blood. Germline V lookup: CDR1 KGHSH, CDR2 LQKENI. The CDR3 loop spans 13 amino acids. With 3 bases removed from V and 8 bases from J, the gap between germline ends came to 11 bases. The sequence derives from a man between 35 and 55 years old with urothelial cancer. This specimen consisted of PBMCs, obtained around atezolizumab (anti-PD-L1) treatment. The rearrangement joins TRBV18 to TRBJ2-1; D may be TRBD2 (5 bases). The CDR3 is CASSPFRDDEQFF. The CDR3 DNA follows: TGTGCCAGCTCACCGTTCCGGGATGATGAGCAGTTCTTC.